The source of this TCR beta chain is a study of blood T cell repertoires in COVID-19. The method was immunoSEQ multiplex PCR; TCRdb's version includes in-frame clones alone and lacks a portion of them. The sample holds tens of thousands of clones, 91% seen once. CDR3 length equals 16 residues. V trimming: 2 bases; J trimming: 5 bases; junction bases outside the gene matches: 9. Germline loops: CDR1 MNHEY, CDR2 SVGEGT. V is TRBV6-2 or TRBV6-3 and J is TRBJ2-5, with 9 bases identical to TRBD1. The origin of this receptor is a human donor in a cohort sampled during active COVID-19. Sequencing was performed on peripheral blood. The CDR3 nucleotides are TGTGCCAGCAGTTACGCGACAGGGGGTTTCGGTGAGACCCAGTACTTC. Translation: CASSYATGGFGETQYF.